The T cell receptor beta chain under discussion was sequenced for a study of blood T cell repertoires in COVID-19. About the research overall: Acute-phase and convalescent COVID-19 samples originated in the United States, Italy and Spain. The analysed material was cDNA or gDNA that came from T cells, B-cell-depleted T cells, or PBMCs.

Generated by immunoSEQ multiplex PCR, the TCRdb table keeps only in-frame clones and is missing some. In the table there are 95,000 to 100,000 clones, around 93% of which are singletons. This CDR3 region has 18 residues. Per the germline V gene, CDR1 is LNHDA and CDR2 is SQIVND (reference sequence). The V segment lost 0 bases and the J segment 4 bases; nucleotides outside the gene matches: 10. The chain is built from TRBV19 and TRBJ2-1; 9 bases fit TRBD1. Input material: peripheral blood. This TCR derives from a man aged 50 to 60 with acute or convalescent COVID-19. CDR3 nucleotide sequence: TGTGCCAGTAGTATAGATCGACCTGGGACAGGGCCTTACAATGAGCAGTTCTTC. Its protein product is CASSIDRPGTGPYNEQFF.